This record looks at one TCR beta chain sequence and its context. Its antigen remains unidentified. The protocol was immunoSEQ multiplex PCR, while the TCRdb copy is restricted to in-frame clones and leaves out a portion. Counted here are 45,000 or so clones, more than 70% occurring once; the ten biggest clones make up over 8.5%. Germline-derived CDR1 and CDR2 are SGHNT and YYREEE (reference sequence). Deletions cut 3 bases from V and 6 bases from J, with 12 bases between. This CDR3 comprises 14 residues. These data originate in a study of radiotherapy plus CTLA-4 blockade in lung cancer. Receiving focal radiation plus CTLA-4 blockade with ipilimumab were patients who had chemo-refractory metastatic non-small-cell lung cancer. Study conclusions and caveats: In blood, TCR clones derived from the tumor expanded after radiotherapy plus ipilimumab. Best predicting response, reportedly, were early blood T cell clone dynamics, with interferon-beta.

The receptor comes from a human donor with non-small cell lung cancer who had stable disease on radiotherapy plus ipilimumab. The sample was peripheral blood, taken from a patient treated with radiotherapy plus ipilimumab. The chain uses TRBV5-4 and TRBJ2-2; D gene uncertain. CDR3 DNA: TGTGCCAGCAGCTCACGGGCCACACCCGGGGAGCTGTTTTTT. This encodes CASSSRATPGELFF.